One sample yielded the 9 T cell receptor beta chains listed below, sequenced in a study of T cells in Graves' hyperthyroidism and ophthalmopathy. Amplified TCR beta CDR3 regions derived from RNA transcripts. A set of HTBI primers served as the primers for a first-round RT-PCR of the TCR CDR3. From the multiplex PCR reads, TCRdb called clonotypes with MiXCR, one entry per CDR3 protein. This sample carries approximately 520,000 distinct CDR3 sequences, roughly a quarter of them seen once, and the ten largest clones take around 11%. The sequenced sample was blood. These receptors came from a woman in her thirties with Graves' ophthalmopathy.

This clonotype has a count of ten or more. The rearrangement links TRBV12-3 or TRBV12-4 to TRBJ1-2, with D unclear. The CDR3 extends over 12 amino acids. V shed 5 bases and J shed 4 bases, with 8 bases lying between them. CDR3 sequence: CASSSLVYGYTF. DNA for the CDR3: TGTGCCAGCAGTAGCCTCGTCTATGGCTACACCTTC.

This clonotype has at least ten counts. The V gene is TRBV28, the J gene TRBJ1-1, with D perhaps matching TRBD1 (6 bases). V lost 4 bases, J lost 4 bases, and 16 bases lay in between. The CDR3 is 15 residues long. Looked up from germline, CDR1 is MDHEN and CDR2 is SYDVKM. CDR3 protein: CASSSTRGGTTEAFF. The CDR3 region has the DNA TGTGCCAGCAGTTCAACAAGGGGGGGGACCACTGAAGCTTTCTTT.

This clonotype occurred many times. The chain joins TRBV6-1 to TRBJ1-5; a weak D match, TRBD1 (5 bases). Germline assignment: CDR1 MNHNS and CDR2 SASEGT. Between the trimmed V and J ends, which lost 6 bases and 2 bases, there was a span of 14 bases. CDR3 length: 15 amino acids. This chain's CDR3 is CASSPLGGRNQPQHF. For the CDR3, the DNA is TGTGCCAGCAGCCCCCTCGGGGGACGCAATCAGCCCCAGCATTTT.

This clonotype showed up just once. V and J are TRBV6-5 and TRBJ1-6; D is unresolved. With 2 bases removed from V and 8 bases from J, the gap between germline ends came to 7 bases. The CDR3 length is 13 residues. Germline assignment: CDR1 MNHEY and CDR2 SVGAGI. In nucleotides, the CDR3 is TGTGCCAGCAGTTACGAAAGGTATTCACCCCTCCACTTT. Translation gives CASSYERYSPLHF.

This rearrangement joins TRBV10-3 to TRBJ2-5; no clear D gene. This CDR3 has 14 residues. From germline, CDR1 is ENHRY and CDR2 SYGVKD. V was trimmed by 10 bases and J by 4 bases, leaving 19 bases between them. As DNA, the CDR3 is TGTGCCACCGCCTCATTCGGTACCCTAGAGACCCAGTACTTC. The encoded protein is CATASFGTLETQYF.

This clonotype was seen many times. Compared with germline, one end of the junction differs, possibly owing to a read error. J is TRBJ2-7 and V is TRBV5-1, with 12 bases lining up with TRBD2. The CDR3 sequence is 14 residues long. CDR1 SGHRS and CDR2 YFSETQ come from the germline V gene. CDR3 DNA: TGTGCCAGCAGTTTGACTAGCGGGGGTTACGAGCAGTACTTC. Translation gives CASSLTSGGYEQYF.

The chain is built from TRBV6-1 and TRBJ1-2; D not resolved. Trimming removed 5 bases from V and 3 bases from J, with 7 bases in between. The CDR3 totals 12 residues. CDR1 is MNHNS, CDR2 SASEGT, per germline. The CDR3 here is CASSPAYYGYTF. In nucleotides, the CDR3 is TGTGCCAGCAGTCCGGCATACTATGGCTACACCTTC.

This clonotype has a count of ten or more. The CDR3 DNA is TGTGCCAGCAGTTTATTGGGCGGGAACACTGAAGCTTTCTTT. Translation: CASSLLGGNTEAFF. This rearrangement joins TRBV27 to TRBJ1-1; D remains ambiguous. Germline V gene lookup returns CDR1 MNHEY and CDR2 SMNVEV (reference sequence). V was clipped by 1 base and J by 1 base, with 7 bases between them. The length of the CDR3 is 14 residues.

This clonotype was counted many times. The chain recombines TRBV2 with TRBJ1-1; unclear D gene. The CDR3 is made up of 13 amino acids. V lost 7 bases, J lost 1 base, and 10 bases lay in between. The germline V gene encodes CDR1 SNHLY and CDR2 FYNNEI. The CDR3 loop reads CASKGNPNTEAFF. The CDR3 coding sequence is TGTGCCAGCAAAGGAAACCCGAACACTGAAGCTTTCTTT.